This T cell receptor beta chain was sequenced for a study of PD-L1 blockade in urothelial cancer. Whole-study context: Of some 29 patients, about 25 were males with bladder-origin urothelial cancer. Blood was analyzed 3 weeks (second dose) and 6 weeks after treatment start. General study findings and limits: Blood clones associated with the tumor expanded more at 3 weeks in durable-benefit patients. In blood sampled pretreatment, TCR clonality below the median predicted better survival.

Trimming removed 0 bases from V and 1 base from J; junction bases left unmatched: 5. Germline-derived CDR1 and CDR2 are SGHVS and FNYEAQ. The CDR3 is 16 amino acids. The time point: peripheral blood 6 weeks after treatment start. Repertoires were generated with immunoSEQ multiplex PCR, while TCRdb's copy carries only in-frame clones and drops some. This sample yields around 50,000 clones, of which 85% to 90% are seen a single time; less than 3% belongs to the top ten. As to this clone: Its antigen is not identified.

This receptor was taken from a man aged 55-75 years with urothelial cancer. Sequencing was performed on PBMCs, taken around atezolizumab (anti-PD-L1) treatment. This rearrangement joins TRBV7-6 to TRBJ2-5; TRBD2 aligns across 7 bases. CDR3 in amino acids: CASSLALAGPQETQYF. In DNA, the CDR3 is TGTGCCAGCAGCTTAGCGTTAGCGGGCCCCCAAGAGACCCAGTACTTC. Supplemented by reference TRBV7-6 and TRBJ2-5, the full variable domain reads GAGVSQSPRYKVTKRGQDVALRCDPISGHVSLYWYRQALGQGPEFLTYFNYEAQQDKSGLPNDRFSAERPEGSISTLTIQRTEQRDSAMYRCASSLALAGPQETQYFGPGTRLLVL.